Detailed here is one T cell receptor beta chain. This clonotype was detected only a few times. What antigen it recognizes has not been identified. The input lacks base qualities; no much larger clone sits a single base away. These data belong to a study of identical twins (TCRdb year 2016). Background on the whole study: The study deep-sequenced TCR alpha and beta repertoires from monozygotic twins, unrelated adults of various ages and cord blood to test whether fetal clonotypes persist. To rule out contamination, the twin experiments were replicated at different times with different library preparation protocols.

Points the paper makes about the study in general: Compared with coincidental sharing between unrelated individuals, an excess of low generation-probability sequences was observed among out-of-frame TCR alpha sequences shared between twins. Fewer insertions were carried by abundant cord blood beta clonotypes, a similar but weaker trend appeared in young adult naive repertoires, and no such trend appeared in memory repertoires. Because the same donors could not be followed over many years, the conclusions relied on cross-sectional statistical analysis. Zero-insertion analyses could be partly confounded by invariant T cells such as MAIT and iNKT, though diverse VJ usage argued against such confounding for most clonotypes. A weaker excess of twin sharing was found in beta out-of-frame sequences because the signal-to-noise ratio was lowered by fewer shared sequences. Recombination models systematically underestimated out-of-frame TCR alpha sharing in monozygotic twins but agreed with sharing between unrelated individuals.

V loses 4 bases, J loses 7 bases, and the germline ends lie 17 bases apart. Looking up the germline V gene (reference sequence) yields CDR1 PRHDT and CDR2 FYEKMQ. Reading from cysteine to valine, the CDR3 counts 14 amino acids. Only CDR3 DNA is held: 42 bases, read in frame from base 1. The library was prepared using 5' RACE. Reads for this sample came from an Illumina HiSeq 2000. Template switching added a universal primer binding site, and the final cDNA carried a unique molecular identifier that allowed TCR cDNA molecules to be counted accurately. First-strand cDNA for TCR alpha and beta chains was synthesized from specific primers in the conserved constant-segment region. To control for contamination, every cDNA library carried two barcodes: a SMART-Mk sample barcode plus Illumina barcodes. TruSeq adapter sequences, together with Illumina sample barcodes, were added in two successive PCR steps. TCR alpha and beta cDNA libraries were sequenced on the Illumina HiSeq platform with custom primers. Per the authors' processing: MiGEC was used to process raw reads and extract unique molecular identifiers, and MiXCR was used to find CDR3 positions. Recombination models were inferred per individual with the repgenHMM and IGoR tools using an EM algorithm. Shared clonotype analysis was performed with the tcR package in R, normalizing sharing by the product of cloneset sizes. To study raw recombination free of thymic and clonal selection effects, out-of-frame nonproductive sequences were analyzed. TCRdb reanalyzed the raw reads on its own, using fastp at Q25 for trimming and MiXCR for clone calling, and kept in-frame beta chains. Each entry is one CDR3 protein sequence, shown with its most common DNA and genes. Clone size and V and J calls follow TCRdb, not the original study. The sample records hundreds of thousands of distinct CDR3 sequences, about 12% of which are singletons. Of the sample, around 1.6% is held by the ten largest clones.

All donors were healthy Caucasians. Three pairs of female monozygotic twins, all aged roughly 18 to 29 years, were included in the twin cohort. RNA for TCR libraries was isolated from peripheral blood mononuclear cells. The data also belong to a second study, concerning yellow fever vaccine responses in identical twins. The second paper further reports: The T cell response to vaccination in identical twins was reported by the authors to appear partly convergent and partly personalized. Focusing on identical twins, the study followed the T cell clones that responded to the vaccine, and did so with precision.

The sequenced sample consisted of PBMCs. The receptor's source is a woman aged 18 to 35 in good health. The chain joins TRBV13 to TRBJ2-7; TRBD2 is a weak D gene call, 7 bases matching. DNA sequence: TGTGCCAGCAGCTCTACTAAGGGGGGGCGGGAGCAGTACGTC. This encodes CASSSTKGGREQYV.